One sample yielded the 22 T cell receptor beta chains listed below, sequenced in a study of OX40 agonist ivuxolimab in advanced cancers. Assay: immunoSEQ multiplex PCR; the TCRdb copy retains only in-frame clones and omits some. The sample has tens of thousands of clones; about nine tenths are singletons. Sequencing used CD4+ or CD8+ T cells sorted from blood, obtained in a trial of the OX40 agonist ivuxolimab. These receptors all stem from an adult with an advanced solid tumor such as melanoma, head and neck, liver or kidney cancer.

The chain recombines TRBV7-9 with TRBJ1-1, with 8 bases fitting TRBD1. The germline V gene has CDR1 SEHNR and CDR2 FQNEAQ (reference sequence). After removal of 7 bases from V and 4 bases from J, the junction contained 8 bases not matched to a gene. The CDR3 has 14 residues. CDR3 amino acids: CASIMTGASTEAFF. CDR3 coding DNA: TGTGCCAGCATTATGACAGGGGCGAGCACTGAAGCTTTCTTT. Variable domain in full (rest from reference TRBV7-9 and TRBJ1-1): DTGVSQNPRHKITKRGQNVTFRCDPISEHNRLYWYRQTLGQGPEFLTYFQNEAQLEKSRLLSDRFSAERPKGSFSTLEIQRTEQGDSAMYLCASIMTGASTEAFFGQGTRLTVV.

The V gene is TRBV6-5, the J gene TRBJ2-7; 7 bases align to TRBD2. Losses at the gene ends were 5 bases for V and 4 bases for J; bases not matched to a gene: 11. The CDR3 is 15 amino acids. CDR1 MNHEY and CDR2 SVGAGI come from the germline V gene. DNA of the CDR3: TGTGCCAGCAGTCCAACGGGTGGGGGGGAGTACGAGCAGTACTTC. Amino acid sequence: CASSPTGGGEYEQYF.

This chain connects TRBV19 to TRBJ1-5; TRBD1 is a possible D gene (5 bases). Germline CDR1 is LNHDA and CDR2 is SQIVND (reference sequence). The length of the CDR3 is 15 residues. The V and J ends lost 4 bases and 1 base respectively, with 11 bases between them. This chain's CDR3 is CASSTTYRSNQPQHF. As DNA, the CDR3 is TGTGCCAGTAGTACAACTTACAGGAGCAATCAGCCCCAGCATTTT.

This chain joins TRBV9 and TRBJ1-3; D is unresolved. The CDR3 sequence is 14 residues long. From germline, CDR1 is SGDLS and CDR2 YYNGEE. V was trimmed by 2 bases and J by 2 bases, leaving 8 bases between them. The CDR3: CASSVSPAGNTIYF. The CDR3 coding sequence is TGTGCCAGCAGCGTTTCCCCAGCTGGAAACACCATATATTTT.

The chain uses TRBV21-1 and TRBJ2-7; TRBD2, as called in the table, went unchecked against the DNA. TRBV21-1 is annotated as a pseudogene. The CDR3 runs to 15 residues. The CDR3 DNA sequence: TGTGCCAGCAGCAAAAGCAGCGGGGGTGGGTACGAGCAGTACTTC. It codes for CASSKSSGGGYEQYF.

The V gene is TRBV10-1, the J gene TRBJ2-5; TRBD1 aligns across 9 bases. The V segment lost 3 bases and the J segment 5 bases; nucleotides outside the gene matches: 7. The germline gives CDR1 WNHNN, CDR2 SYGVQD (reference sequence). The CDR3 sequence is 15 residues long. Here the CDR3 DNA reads TGCGCCAGCAGTGATGGGCAGGGGACAGGGGAGACCCAGTACTTC. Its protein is CASSDGQGTGETQYF.

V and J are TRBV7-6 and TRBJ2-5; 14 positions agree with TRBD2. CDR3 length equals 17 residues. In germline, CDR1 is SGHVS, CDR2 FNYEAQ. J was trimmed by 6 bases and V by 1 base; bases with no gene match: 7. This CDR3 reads CASSLVSGTSGGKTQYF. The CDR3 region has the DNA TGTGCCAGCAGCTTAGTGAGCGGGACTAGCGGGGGCAAGACCCAGTACTTC.

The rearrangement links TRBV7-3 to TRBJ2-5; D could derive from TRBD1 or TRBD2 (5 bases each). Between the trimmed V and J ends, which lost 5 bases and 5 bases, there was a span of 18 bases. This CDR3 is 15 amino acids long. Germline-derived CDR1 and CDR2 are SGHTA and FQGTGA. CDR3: CASSGTLSRGETQYF. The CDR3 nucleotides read TGTGCCAGCAGCGGGACCCTTTCACGGGGCGAGACCCAGTACTTC.

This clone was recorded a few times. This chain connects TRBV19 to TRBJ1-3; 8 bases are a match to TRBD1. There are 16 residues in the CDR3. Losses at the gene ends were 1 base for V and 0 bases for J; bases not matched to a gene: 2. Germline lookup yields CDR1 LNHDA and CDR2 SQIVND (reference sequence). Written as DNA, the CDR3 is TGTGCCAGTAGTATAGGGACAGGGAGCTCTGGAAACACCATATATTTT. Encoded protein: CASSIGTGSSGNTIYF.

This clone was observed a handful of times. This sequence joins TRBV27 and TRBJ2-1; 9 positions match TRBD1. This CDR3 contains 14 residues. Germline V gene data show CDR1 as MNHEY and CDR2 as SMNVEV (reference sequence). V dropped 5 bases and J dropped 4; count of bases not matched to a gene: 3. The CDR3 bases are TGTGCCAGCAGTCCGGACAGGGGATACAATGAGCAGTTCTTC. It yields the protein CASSPDRGYNEQFF.

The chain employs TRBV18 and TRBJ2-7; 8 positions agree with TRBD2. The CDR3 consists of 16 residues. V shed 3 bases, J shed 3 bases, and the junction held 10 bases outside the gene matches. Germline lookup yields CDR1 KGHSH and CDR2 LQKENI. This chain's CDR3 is CASSPAGLGGNYEQYF. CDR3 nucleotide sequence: TGTGCCAGCTCACCGGCGGGACTAGGGGGGAACTACGAGCAGTACTTC.

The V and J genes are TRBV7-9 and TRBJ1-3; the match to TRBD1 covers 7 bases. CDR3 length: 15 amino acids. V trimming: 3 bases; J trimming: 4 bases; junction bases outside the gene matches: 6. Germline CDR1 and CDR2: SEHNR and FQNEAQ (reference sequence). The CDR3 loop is CASSLSTGWGNTIYF. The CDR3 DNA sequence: TGTGCCAGCAGCTTGTCGACAGGGTGGGGAAACACCATATATTTT.

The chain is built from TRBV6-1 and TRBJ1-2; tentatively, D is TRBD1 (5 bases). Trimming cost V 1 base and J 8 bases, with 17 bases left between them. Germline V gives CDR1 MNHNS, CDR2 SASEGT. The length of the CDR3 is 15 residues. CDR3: CASSEVGTVTWGYTF. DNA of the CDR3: TGTGCCAGCAGTGAAGTAGGGACCGTCACGTGGGGCTACACCTTC.

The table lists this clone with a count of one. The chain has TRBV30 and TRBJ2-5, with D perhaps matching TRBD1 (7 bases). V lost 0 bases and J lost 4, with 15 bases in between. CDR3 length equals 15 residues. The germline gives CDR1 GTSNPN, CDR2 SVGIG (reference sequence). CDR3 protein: CAWSVRRGLGETQYF. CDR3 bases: TGTGCCTGGAGTGTAAGGAGGGGGCTGGGAGAGACCCAGTACTTC.

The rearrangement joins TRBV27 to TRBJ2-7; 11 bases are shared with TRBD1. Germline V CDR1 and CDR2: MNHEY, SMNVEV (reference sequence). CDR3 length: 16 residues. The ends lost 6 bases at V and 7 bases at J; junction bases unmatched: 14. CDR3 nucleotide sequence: TGTGCCAGCAGCCGAGGGCGGACAGGGGGCGCGTGGGAGCAGTACTTC. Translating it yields CASSRGRTGGAWEQYF.

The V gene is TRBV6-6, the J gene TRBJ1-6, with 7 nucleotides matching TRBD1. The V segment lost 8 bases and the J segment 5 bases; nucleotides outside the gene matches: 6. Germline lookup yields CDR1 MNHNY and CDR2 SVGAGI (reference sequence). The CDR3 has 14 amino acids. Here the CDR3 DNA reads TGTGCCAGCCACGCCGGGACAGATAATTCACCCCTCCACTTT. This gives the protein CASHAGTDNSPLHF.

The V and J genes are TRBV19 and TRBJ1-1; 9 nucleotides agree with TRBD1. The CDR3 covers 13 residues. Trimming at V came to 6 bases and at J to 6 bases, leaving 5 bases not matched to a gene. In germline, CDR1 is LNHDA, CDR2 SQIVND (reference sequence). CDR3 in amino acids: CASSGQGSSEAFF. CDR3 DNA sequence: TGTGCCAGTAGCGGACAGGGGAGCTCTGAAGCTTTCTTT.

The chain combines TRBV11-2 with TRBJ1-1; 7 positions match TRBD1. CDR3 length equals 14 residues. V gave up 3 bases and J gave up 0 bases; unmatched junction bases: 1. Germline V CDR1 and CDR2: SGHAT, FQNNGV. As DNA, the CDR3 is TGTGCCAGCAGCTTCGACAGGGTGAACACTGAAGCTTTCTTT. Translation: CASSFDRVNTEAFF.

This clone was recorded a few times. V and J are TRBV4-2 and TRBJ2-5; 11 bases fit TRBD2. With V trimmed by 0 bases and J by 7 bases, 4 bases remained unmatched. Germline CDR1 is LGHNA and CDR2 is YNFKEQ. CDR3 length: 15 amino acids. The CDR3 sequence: CASSQEGTSGGTQYF. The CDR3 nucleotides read TGTGCCAGCAGCCAAGAAGGAACTAGCGGGGGGACCCAGTACTTC.

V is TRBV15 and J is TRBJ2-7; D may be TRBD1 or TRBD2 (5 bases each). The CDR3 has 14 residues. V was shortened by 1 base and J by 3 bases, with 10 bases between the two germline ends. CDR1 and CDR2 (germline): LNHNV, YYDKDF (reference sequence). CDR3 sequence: CATSRGGTLYEQYF. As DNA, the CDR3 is TGTGCCACCAGCAGAGGAGGGACCCTCTACGAGCAGTACTTC.

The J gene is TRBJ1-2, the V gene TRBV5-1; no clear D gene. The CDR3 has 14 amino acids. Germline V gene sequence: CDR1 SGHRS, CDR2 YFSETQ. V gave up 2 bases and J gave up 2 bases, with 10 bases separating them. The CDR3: CASSLITQNYGYTF. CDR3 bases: TGCGCCAGCAGCTTAATAACACAGAACTATGGCTACACCTTC.

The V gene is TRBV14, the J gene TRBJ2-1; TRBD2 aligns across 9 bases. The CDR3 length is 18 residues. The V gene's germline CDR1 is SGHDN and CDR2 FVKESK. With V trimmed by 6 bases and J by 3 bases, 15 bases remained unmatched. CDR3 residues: CASSHQDRRRGGYNEQFF. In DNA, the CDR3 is TGTGCCAGCAGTCACCAAGATAGGCGGCGGGGGGGCTACAATGAGCAGTTCTTC.